These T cell receptor beta chains were read from a single sample in a study of CD8 T cells in Susac syndrome. MiXCR, run by TCRdb on the immunoSEQ multiplex PCR reads, gives a single entry per CDR3 protein. The sample comprises approximately 170,000 distinct CDR3 sequences, approximately 94% of which are singletons, and 0.08% to 0.095% rests with the top ten. Sequencing was performed on CD4+ T cells from PBMCs. The receptors derive from a human donor with multiple sclerosis. Each CDR3 is given with its conserved first and last residue. The order of the fields is CDR3 DNA, CDR3 protein, V gene, J gene, clone size, D gene. A D gene is named only where the DNA matches it firmly. Where a row states a size, it is once, few, many or the class of an expanded clone; other rows omit it.

cdr3_nt: TGTGCCAGCAGCGAAAGAGACCTGCGAACCTCTGGAAACACCATATATTTT; cdr3_aa: CASSERDLRTSGNTIYF; v_call: TRBV3-1; j_call: TRBJ1-3; clone_size: -; d_call: -
cdr3_nt: TGCGCCAGCAGCCAAGCGACACAAACTATCTATGGCTACACCTTC; cdr3_aa: CASSQATQTIYGYTF; v_call: TRBV4-3; j_call: TRBJ1-2; clone_size: -; d_call: -
cdr3_nt: TGTGCCATCAGTCGCGGGGGTACCTCTTACGAGCAGTACTTC; cdr3_aa: CAISRGGTSYEQYF; v_call: TRBV10-3; j_call: TRBJ2-7; clone_size: -; d_call: TRBD2
cdr3_nt: TGTGCCAGCAGTTACCAGGAGAATCCCGAGCAGTACTTC; cdr3_aa: CASSYQENPEQYF; v_call: TRBV6-6; j_call: TRBJ2-7; clone_size: -; d_call: -
cdr3_nt: TGTGCCAGCAGTTATGGGGGGACAGTCACCGAGGAGGACTATGGCTACACCTTC; cdr3_aa: CASSYGGTVTEEDYGYTF; v_call: TRBV6-5; j_call: TRBJ1-2; clone_size: once; d_call: TRBD1
cdr3_nt: TGCGCCAGCAGCCAAGAAAAGCGGATCGGCACAGATACGCAGTATTTT; cdr3_aa: CASSQEKRIGTDTQYF; v_call: TRBV4-1; j_call: TRBJ2-3; clone_size: -; d_call: -
cdr3_nt: TGTGCCAGTAGTATCGGGACAGGGTCCTACGAGCAGTACTTC; cdr3_aa: CASSIGTGSYEQYF; v_call: TRBV19; j_call: TRBJ2-7; clone_size: -; d_call: TRBD1
cdr3_nt: TGTGCCAGTAGTACCACCTCGAGGGGGCGAAATGGCTACACCTTC; cdr3_aa: CASSTTSRGRNGYTF; v_call: TRBV19; j_call: TRBJ1-2; clone_size: -; d_call: TRBD1
cdr3_nt: TGTGCCTGGAGTGTAGGGGGTGGCTACACCTTC; cdr3_aa: CAWSVGGGYTF; v_call: TRBV30; j_call: TRBJ1-2; clone_size: -; d_call: -
cdr3_nt: TGTGCCAGCAGCTTGACAGACTCCGAGACTGAAGCTTTCTTT; cdr3_aa: CASSLTDSETEAFF; v_call: TRBV6-5; j_call: TRBJ1-1; clone_size: -; d_call: -
cdr3_nt: TGTGCCAGCAGCGGACTAGCGGGAGGTCCCCGGAACACCGGGGAGCTGTTTTTT; cdr3_aa: CASSGLAGGPRNTGELFF; v_call: TRBV9; j_call: TRBJ2-2; clone_size: -; d_call: TRBD2
cdr3_nt: TGTGCCAGCAGTCTCCGGGACCCAGAATACGAGCAGTACTTC; cdr3_aa: CASSLRDPEYEQYF; v_call: TRBV27; j_call: TRBJ2-7; clone_size: -; d_call: -
cdr3_nt: TGTGCCAGCAATCGACAGGGAAGTAATCAGCCCCAGCATTTT; cdr3_aa: CASNRQGSNQPQHF; v_call: TRBV6-2/TRBV6-3; j_call: TRBJ1-5; clone_size: -; d_call: TRBD1
cdr3_nt: TGTGCCAGCAGCTTAAGGAGGACGGCATTCACTGGAAACACCATATATTTT; cdr3_aa: CASSLRRTAFTGNTIYF; v_call: TRBV7-9; j_call: TRBJ1-3; clone_size: -; d_call: -
cdr3_nt: TGCAGCGTTGAAGATCAGAGGGGCCCAACCTACGAGCAGTACTTC; cdr3_aa: CSVEDQRGPTYEQYF; v_call: TRBV29-1; j_call: TRBJ2-7; clone_size: -; d_call: -
cdr3_nt: TGTGCCAGCAGCTTTGCCTACGCGCAAGATACGCAGTATTTT; cdr3_aa: CASSFAYAQDTQYF; v_call: TRBV7-9; j_call: TRBJ2-3; clone_size: -; d_call: -
cdr3_nt: TGTGCCAGTAGTATAGACCGGGGACCATACGAGCAGTACTTC; cdr3_aa: CASSIDRGPYEQYF; v_call: TRBV19; j_call: TRBJ2-7; clone_size: -; d_call: -
cdr3_nt: TGTGCCAGCAGTGGGCCCGGGACAGGGAAAGAGACCCAGTACTTC; cdr3_aa: CASSGPGTGKETQYF; v_call: TRBV25-1; j_call: TRBJ2-5; clone_size: -; d_call: TRBD1
cdr3_nt: TGCAGTGCTAGATTCCAGAACTATGGCTACACCTTC; cdr3_aa: CSARFQNYGYTF; v_call: TRBV20-1; j_call: TRBJ1-2; clone_size: -; d_call: -
cdr3_nt: TGCGCCAGCAGCTTGGTGGGGGTCAATGAGCAGTTCTTC; cdr3_aa: CASSLVGVNEQFF; v_call: TRBV5-1; j_call: TRBJ2-1; clone_size: -; d_call: -
cdr3_nt: TGTGCCAGCAGCCCCGACATACTCCCCACAGATACGCAGTATTTT; cdr3_aa: CASSPDILPTDTQYF; v_call: TRBV12-3/TRBV12-4; j_call: TRBJ2-3; clone_size: -; d_call: -
cdr3_nt: TGCAGTGCCACCACCGGGATGGGCTCCGAGCAGTACTTC; cdr3_aa: CSATTGMGSEQYF; v_call: TRBV20-1; j_call: TRBJ2-7; clone_size: -; d_call: -
cdr3_nt: TGCAGCGTTGGACGGCAGCGGACCCTCTCCTACAATGAGCAGTTCTTC; cdr3_aa: CSVGRQRTLSYNEQFF; v_call: TRBV29-1; j_call: TRBJ2-1; clone_size: -; d_call: -
cdr3_nt: TGTGCCTGGAGTAAGTTAAGGATCTCTGGAAACACCATATATTTT; cdr3_aa: CAWSKLRISGNTIYF; v_call: TRBV30; j_call: TRBJ1-3; clone_size: -; d_call: -
cdr3_nt: TGTGCCAGCAGCTTAAGAAGGGGGGAGGACACTGAAGCTTTCTTT; cdr3_aa: CASSLRRGEDTEAFF; v_call: TRBV11-2; j_call: TRBJ1-1; clone_size: -; d_call: -
cdr3_nt: TGCGCCAGCAGCCAAGATTGGTTGGCAAGTTTAGAAGGAGAGCAGTACTTC; cdr3_aa: CASSQDWLASLEGEQYF; v_call: TRBV4-3; j_call: TRBJ2-7; clone_size: -; d_call: -
cdr3_nt: TGTGCCAGCAGTTTATTTGCGGGAGGGCCTCCACCCCAAGATACGCAGTATTTT; cdr3_aa: CASSLFAGGPPPQDTQYF; v_call: TRBV27; j_call: TRBJ2-3; clone_size: -; d_call: TRBD2